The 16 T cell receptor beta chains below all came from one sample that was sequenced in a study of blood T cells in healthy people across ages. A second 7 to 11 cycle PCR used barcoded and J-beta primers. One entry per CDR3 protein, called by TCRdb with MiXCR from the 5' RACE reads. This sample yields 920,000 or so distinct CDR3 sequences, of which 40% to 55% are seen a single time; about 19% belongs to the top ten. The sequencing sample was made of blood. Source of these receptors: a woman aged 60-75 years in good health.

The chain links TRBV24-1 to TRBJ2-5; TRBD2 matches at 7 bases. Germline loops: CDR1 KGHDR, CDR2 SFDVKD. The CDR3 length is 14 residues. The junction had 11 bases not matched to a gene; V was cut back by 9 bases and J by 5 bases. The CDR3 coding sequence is TGTGCCACCCAGGGAGGGGCGGCGGTTGAGACCCAGTACTTC. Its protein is CATQGGAAVETQYF.

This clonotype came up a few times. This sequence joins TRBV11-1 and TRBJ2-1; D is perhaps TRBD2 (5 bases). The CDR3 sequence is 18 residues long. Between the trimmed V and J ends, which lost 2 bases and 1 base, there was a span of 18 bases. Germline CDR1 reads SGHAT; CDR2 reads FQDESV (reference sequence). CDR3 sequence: CASSLYGGLAASYNEQFF. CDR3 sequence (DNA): TGTGCCAGCAGCTTATACGGCGGTCTAGCCGCATCCTACAATGAGCAGTTCTTC.

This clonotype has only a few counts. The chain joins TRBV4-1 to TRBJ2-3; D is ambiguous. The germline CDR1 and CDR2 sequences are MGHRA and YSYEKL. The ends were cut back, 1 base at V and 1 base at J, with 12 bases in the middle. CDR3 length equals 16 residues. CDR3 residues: CASSQVSQWGTDTQYF. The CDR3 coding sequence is TGCGCCAGCAGCCAAGTATCACAGTGGGGCACAGATACGCAGTATTTT.

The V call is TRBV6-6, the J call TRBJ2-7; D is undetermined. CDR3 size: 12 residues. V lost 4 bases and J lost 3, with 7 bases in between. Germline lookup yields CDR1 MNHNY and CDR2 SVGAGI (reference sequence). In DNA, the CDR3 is TGTGCCAGCAGTTCCGTCCTCTACGAGCAGTACTTC. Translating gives CASSSVLYEQYF.

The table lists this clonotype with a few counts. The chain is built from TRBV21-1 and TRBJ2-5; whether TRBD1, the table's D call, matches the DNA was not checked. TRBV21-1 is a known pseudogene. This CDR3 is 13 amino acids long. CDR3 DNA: TGTGCCAGCAGCATCCCGAACGTGGAGACCCAGTACTTC. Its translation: CASSIPNVETQYF.

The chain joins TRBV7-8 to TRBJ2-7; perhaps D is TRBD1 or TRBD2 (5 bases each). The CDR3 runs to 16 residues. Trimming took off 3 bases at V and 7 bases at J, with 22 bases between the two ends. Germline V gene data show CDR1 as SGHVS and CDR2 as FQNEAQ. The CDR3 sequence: CASSLGRGSLYNEQYF. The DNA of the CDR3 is TGTGCCAGCAGCTTGGGGCGAGGGAGTCTGTACAATGAGCAGTACTTC.

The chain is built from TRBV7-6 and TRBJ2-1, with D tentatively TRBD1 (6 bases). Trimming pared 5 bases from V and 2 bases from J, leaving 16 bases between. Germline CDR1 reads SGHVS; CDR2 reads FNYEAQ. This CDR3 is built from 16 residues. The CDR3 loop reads CASSPAAGDPYNEQFF. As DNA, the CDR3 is TGTGCCAGCAGCCCCGCCGCAGGGGACCCCTACAATGAGCAGTTCTTC.

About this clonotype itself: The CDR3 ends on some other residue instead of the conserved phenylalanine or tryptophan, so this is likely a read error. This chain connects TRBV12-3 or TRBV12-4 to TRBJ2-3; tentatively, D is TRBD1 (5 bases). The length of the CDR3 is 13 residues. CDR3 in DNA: TGTGCTAGCAGGCCCGCTAGGGGAGATACGCAGTATGTT. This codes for CASRPARGDTQYV.

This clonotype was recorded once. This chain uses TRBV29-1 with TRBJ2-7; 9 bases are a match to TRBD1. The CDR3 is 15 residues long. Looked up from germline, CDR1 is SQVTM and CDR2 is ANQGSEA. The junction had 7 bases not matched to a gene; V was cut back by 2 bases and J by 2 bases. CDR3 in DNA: TGCAGCGTTGAAAGCTGGGACAGGGATACCTACGAGCAGTACTTC. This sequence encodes CSVESWDRDTYEQYF.

The CDR3 protein is CASSQDPQPTEQFF. The CDR3 nucleotides are TGTGCCAGCAGCCAAGATCCCCAGCCCACTGAGCAGTTCTTC. The V call is TRBV4-2, the J call TRBJ2-1, with no clear D. The CDR3 runs to 14 residues. V gave up 0 bases and J gave up 9 bases, with 12 bases separating them. CDR1 is LGHNA, CDR2 YNFKEQ, per germline.

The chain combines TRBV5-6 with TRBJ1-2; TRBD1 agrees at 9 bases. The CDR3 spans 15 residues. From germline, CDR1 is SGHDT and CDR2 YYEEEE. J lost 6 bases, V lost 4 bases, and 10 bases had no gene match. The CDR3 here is CASSRMDRGSNGYTF. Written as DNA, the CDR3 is TGTGCCAGCAGCCGGATGGACAGGGGAAGTAATGGCTACACCTTC.

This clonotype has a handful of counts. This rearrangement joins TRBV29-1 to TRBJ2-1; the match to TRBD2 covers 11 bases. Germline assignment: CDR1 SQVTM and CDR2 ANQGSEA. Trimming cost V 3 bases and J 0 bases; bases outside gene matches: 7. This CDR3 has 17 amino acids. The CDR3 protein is CSVDSLAGASSYNEQFF. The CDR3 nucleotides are TGCAGCGTTGATTCACTAGCGGGAGCAAGCTCCTACAATGAGCAGTTCTTC.

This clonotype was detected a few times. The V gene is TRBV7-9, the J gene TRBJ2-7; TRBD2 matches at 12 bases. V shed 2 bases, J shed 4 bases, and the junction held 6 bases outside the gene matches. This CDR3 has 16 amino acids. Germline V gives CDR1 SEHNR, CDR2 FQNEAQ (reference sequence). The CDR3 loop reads CASSLRGLAGGYEQYF. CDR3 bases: TGTGCCAGCAGCTTAAGGGGCCTAGCGGGAGGGTACGAGCAGTACTTC.

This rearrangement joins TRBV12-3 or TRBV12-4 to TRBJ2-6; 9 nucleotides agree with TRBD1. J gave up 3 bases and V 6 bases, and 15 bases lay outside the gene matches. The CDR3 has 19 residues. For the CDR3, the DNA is TGTGCCAGCAGCCCCATAAATGACAGGGGGAAGTTTGGGGCCAACGTCCTGACTTTC. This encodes CASSPINDRGKFGANVLTF.

The CDR3 region has the DNA TGCAGTGCCCCGGGGGGCTCGAACACTGAAGCTTTCTTT. Amino acid sequence: CSAPGGSNTEAFF. The chain carries TRBV20-1 and TRBJ1-1; D might be TRBD1 (6 bases). Trimming removed 6 bases from V and 1 base from J, with 12 bases in between. This CDR3 region has 13 residues. Germline-derived CDR1 and CDR2 are DFQATT and SNEGSKA (reference sequence).

In DNA, the CDR3 is TGTGCCAGCGCCGAGGGGGTTTATAGCAATCAGCCCCAGCATTTT. It encodes CASAEGVYSNQPQHF. The V and J genes are TRBV12-3 or TRBV12-4 and TRBJ1-5; TRBD1 might be the D (6 bases). Trimming took 8 bases from V and 0 from J, leaving 14 bases between them. The CDR3 runs to 15 residues.